This TCR beta chain was retrieved from a study of T cell repertoires in cytomegalovirus infection. The V gene lost 2 bases and the J gene lost 14 bases, with 10 bases spanning the gap. CDR3 length: 12 amino acids. Germline V gene lookup returns CDR1 KGHSH and CDR2 LQKENI. TCRdb used MiXCR to reprocess the reads, holding one entry per CDR3 protein. The sample shows some 700,000 distinct CDR3 sequences, 30% to 40% of them seen only once. As to this clonotype: Its matching antigen is unknown.

This chain uses TRBV18 with TRBJ1-6, with D unresolved. The receptor was derived from a human donor in good health (CMV status not recorded). Some clones in this sample may be carry-over from other donors' samples. Material: cultured PBMCs, obtained from culture after CMV antigen stimulation. Written as DNA, the CDR3 is TGTGCCAGCTCACCAGATCCTCGTACCCTCCACTTT. Residues: CASSPDPRTLHF.